The rows below give T cell receptor beta chains drawn from one sample of a study of blood T cells in healthy people across ages. From the 5' RACE reads, TCRdb called clonotypes with MiXCR, one entry per CDR3 protein. The data contain 1.5 million to 2 million distinct CDR3 sequences, 28% of them singletons. Sequenced: blood. These receptors originate from a woman between 25 and 40 years old in good health. The CDR3 runs from the conserved cysteine through the conserved F or W. The order of the fields is D gene, clone size, CDR3 length, V gene, J gene, CDR3 DNA, CDR3 protein. A D gene is named only where the DNA matches it firmly. Expanded clones are given a class, and other clones once, few, many or no size at all.

>NA|many|14|TRBV7-2|TRBJ2-3
TGTGCCAGCAGCTATAGCCTGCGCACAGATACGCAGTATTTT
CASSYSLRTDTQYF
>NA|many|15|TRBV5-5|TRBJ1-2
TGTGCCAGCAGCCCTGGGGGGAACTCTAACTATGGCTACACCTTC
CASSPGGNSNYGYTF
>TRBD2|NA|18|TRBV5-1|TRBJ2-1
TGCGCCAGCAGAAACCCTCGACCGGGACTAGTGTCCTACAATGAGCAGTTCTTC
CASRNPRPGLVSYNEQFF
>NA|NA|14|TRBV18|TRBJ2-7
TGTGCCAGCTTACCGGTAGGGGGGTATGACGAGCAGTACTTC
CASLPVGGYDEQYF
>TRBD2|NA|14|TRBV29-1|TRBJ2-3
TGCAGCGTTGGTAGCGGGAGGCCCACAGATACGCAGTATTTT
CSVGSGRPTDTQYF
>NA|many|10|TRBV4-1|TRBJ1-6
TGCGCCAGCGGTCTTGGGACCCTCCACTTT
CASGLGTLHF
>NA|NA|15|TRBV20-1|TRBJ2-5
TGCAGTGCTAGAGATTGGGCTACCACCCAAGAGACCCAGTACTTC
CSARDWATTQETQYF
>NA|few|10|TRBV4-3|TRBJ1-2
TGCGCCAGCACCGCAGCTGGCTACACCTTC
CASTAAGYTF
>NA|NA|13|TRBV19|TRBJ2-1
TGTGCCAGTAGGAAAGCGGACCTCAATGAGCAGTTCTTC
CASRKADLNEQFF
>NA|NA|15|TRBV20-1|TRBJ1-1
TGCAGTGCTAGAGATGGAGGGCAGTGGGGCACTGAAGCTTTCTTT
CSARDGGQWGTEAFF
>NA|NA|16|TRBV19|TRBJ2-5
TGTGCCAGTAGTATAGGGGGGGCTAGAGGGCAAGAGACCCAGTACTTC
CASSIGGARGQETQYF
>NA|NA|14|TRBV7-8|TRBJ2-5
TGTGCCAGCAGCGCGGACGCAACGGTAGAGACCCAGTACTTC
CASSADATVETQYF
>TRBD2|many|18|TRBV20-1|TRBJ2-5
TGCAGTGCTAAACGATCCAATTCGACTAGCGGGAGAAAAGAGACCCAGTACTTC
CSAKRSNSTSGRKETQYF
>TRBD1|many|13|TRBV29-1|TRBJ2-7
TGCAGCGTTGACGGACAGGGATTCTACGAGCAGTACTTC
CSVDGQGFYEQYF
>NA|many|15|TRBV12-3/TRBV12-4|TRBJ1-2
TGTGCCAGCAGTTATGGAGACCGAACTAAGAGGGGCTACACCTTC
CASSYGDRTKRGYTF
>NA|NA|12|TRBV20-1|TRBJ2-1
TGCAGTGCGTCTCGGTTGGGGGATGAGCAGTTCTTC
CSASRLGDEQFF
>NA|few|14|TRBV20-1|TRBJ1-1
TGCAGTGCTAGATTCCCAGACGTGAACACTGAAGCTTTCTTT
CSARFPDVNTEAFF
>NA|NA|12|TRBV20-1|TRBJ2-3
TGCAGTGCTACGCGGAGCACAGATACGCAGTATTTT
CSATRSTDTQYF
>TRBD1|NA|15|TRBV6-1|TRBJ2-3
TGTGCCGCGTTCAGACAGGGTTCGGGTACAGATACGCAGTATTTT
CAAFRQGSGTDTQYF
>NA|NA|14|TRBV3-1|TRBJ1-5
TGTGCCAGCAGCCCGTCGATCCTCAATCAGCCCCAGCATTTT
CASSPSILNQPQHF
>NA|few|14|TRBV28|TRBJ1-2
TGTGCCGGCAGTTTCTCCCCCGGGTTAGGTGGCTACACCTTC
CAGSFSPGLGGYTF
>NA|few|15|TRBV7-9|TRBJ2-1
TGTGCCAGCAGCTTTTTGGGGGGTTGGAACAATGAGCAGTTCTTC
CASSFLGGWNNEQFF
>TRBD2|few|15|TRBV5-1|TRBJ2-3
TGCGCCAGCAGCTCCTCGGGACTAGAAGCGGATACGCAGTATTTT
CASSSSGLEADTQYF
>TRBD2|NA|16|TRBV20-1|TRBJ2-2
TGCAGTGCTAGTGCGGCGGGGGGGCGGAACACCGGGGAGCTGTTTTTT
CSASAAGGRNTGELFF
>NA|few|15|TRBV28|TRBJ1-2
TGTGCCAGCAGCCTAGGGTATTCGGCTAACTATGGCTACACCTTC
CASSLGYSANYGYTF